One and the same sample provided the 7 T cell receptor beta chains below, sequenced in a study of blood T cell repertoires in COVID-19. Sequenced by immunoSEQ multiplex PCR; TCRdb stores in-frame clones only, minus some. The sample has under 200,000 clones, about 86% seen once. Sequencing input: peripheral blood. The receptors originated from a man in his fifties with active or convalescent COVID-19.

The gene calls are TRBV28 and TRBJ2-5; D uncertain. This CDR3 is 12 amino acids long. V was cut by 3 bases and J by 7 bases, with 9 bases left in between. Germline lookup yields CDR1 MDHEN and CDR2 SYDVKM. The CDR3 loop reads CASSFGPGTQYF. In DNA, the CDR3 is TGTGCCAGCAGTTTCGGTCCCGGGACCCAGTACTTC.

The chain joins TRBV6-5 to TRBJ2-1; unclear D gene. Germline V gene lookup returns CDR1 MNHEY and CDR2 SVGAGI. V lost 6 bases and J lost 4, with 16 bases in between. The CDR3 extends over 15 amino acids. Here the CDR3 reads CASRVGLGRYNEQFF. The CDR3, as DNA: TGTGCCAGCAGAGTGGGCCTGGGTAGGTACAATGAGCAGTTCTTC.

The chain has TRBV6-5 and TRBJ2-3; D is uncertain. CDR3 length: 14 amino acids. Germline CDR1 MNHEY, CDR2 SVGAGI. Between the trimmed V and J ends, which lost 0 bases and 2 bases, there was a span of 6 bases. The CDR3 loop reads CASSYSWATDTQYF. CDR3 bases: TGTGCCAGCAGTTACTCTTGGGCCACAGATACGCAGTATTTT.

The chain is built from TRBV2 and TRBJ1-5; D is perhaps TRBD1 (5 bases). CDR1 SNHLY and CDR2 FYNNEI come from the germline V gene. V lost 6 bases and J lost 3, with 15 bases in between. CDR3 length equals 15 residues. As DNA, the CDR3 is TGTGCCAGCAGGTCCGGGACGGGGGTCAATCAGCCCCAGCATTTT. Translated: CASRSGTGVNQPQHF.

The chain employs TRBV19 and TRBJ2-3; 9 bases line up with TRBD1. Losses at the gene ends were 6 bases for V and 1 base for J; bases not matched to a gene: 5. Germline V CDR1 and CDR2: LNHDA, SQIVND (reference sequence). The length of the CDR3 is 15 residues. As DNA, the CDR3 is TGTGCCAGTAGGGACCGGGACAGGGGCACAGATACGCAGTATTTT. Residues: CASRDRDRGTDTQYF.

The chain combines TRBV18 with TRBJ2-7, with 7 nucleotides matching TRBD1. In germline, CDR1 is KGHSH, CDR2 LQKENI. The V and J ends lost 3 bases and 3 bases, in that order; junction bases with no gene match: 8. There are 15 residues in the CDR3. The CDR3 DNA follows: TGTGCCAGCTCACCTCGGACAGGCGCCGACTACGAGCAGTACTTC. It yields the protein CASSPRTGADYEQYF.

This chain uses TRBV3-1 (or the pseudogene TRBV3-2) with TRBJ1-5; unclear D gene. CDR3 length equals 13 residues. Germline V CDR1 and CDR2: LGHDT, YNNKEL (reference sequence). V lost 0 bases, J lost 4 bases, and 4 bases lay in between. CDR3 coding DNA: TGTGCCAGCAGCCAAGACATGAATCAGCCCCAGCATTTT. It yields the protein CASSQDMNQPQHF.